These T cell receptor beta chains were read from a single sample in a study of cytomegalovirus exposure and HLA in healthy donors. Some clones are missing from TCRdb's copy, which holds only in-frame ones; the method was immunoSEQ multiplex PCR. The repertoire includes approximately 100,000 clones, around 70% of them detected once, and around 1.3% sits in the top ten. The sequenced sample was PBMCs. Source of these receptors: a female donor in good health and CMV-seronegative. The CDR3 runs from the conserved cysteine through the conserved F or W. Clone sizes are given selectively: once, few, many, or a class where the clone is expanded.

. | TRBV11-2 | CASSLGRGGLNEQFF
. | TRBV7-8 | CASSLVTGGPTDTQYF
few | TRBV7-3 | CASSRGLADNNEQFF
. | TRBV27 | CASSPRDRPTDTQYF
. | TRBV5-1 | CASSLAPDSTYEQYF
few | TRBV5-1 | CASSADRGEAFF
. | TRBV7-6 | CASSPGWADTQYF
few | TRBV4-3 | CASSQDGTRTDTQYF
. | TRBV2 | CASITSGTGFWYF
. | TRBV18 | CASSPSQGSNQPQHF
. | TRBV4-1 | CASSQGEEFSSYEQYF
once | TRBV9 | CASSVEGREGETQYF
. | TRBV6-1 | CASSEGGLAGAPLLETQYF
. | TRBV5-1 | CASSTGQGTDTQYF
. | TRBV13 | CASSPGSGDTQYF
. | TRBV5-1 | CASSSETGIAEAFF
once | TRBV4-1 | CASSHQPRDRGPPDTQYF
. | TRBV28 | CASSLGQATGNTIYF
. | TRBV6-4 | CASSLDIYTEAFF
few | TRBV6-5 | CASSYEGQFNVLTF
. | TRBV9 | CASSVGPLDRRGIQYF
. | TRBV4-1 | CASSQGLAGGWEQFF
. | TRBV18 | CASSRDGGTFTDTQYF
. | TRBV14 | CASSPRLAAETQYF
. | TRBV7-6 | CASSGTGLGGYTF
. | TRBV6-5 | CASSWGLAIYNEQFF
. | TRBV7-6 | CASSLGRAGVGETQYF
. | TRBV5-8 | CASSRPTGAETQYF
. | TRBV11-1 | CASSPGQPHNEQFF